Described below is a single T cell receptor beta chain sequence and its context. Its antigen is still unknown. The V gene's germline CDR1 is MNHNS and CDR2 SASEGT. The CDR3 sequence is 15 residues long. V lost 1 base, J lost 6 bases, and 13 bases lay in between. Findings and caveats of the study: Whole repertoires were not studied in the larger cohort, only one V-J beta rearrangement. Tumor Tregs overlapped most with tumor, then blood, naive CD4+ cells.

Constant-region reverse primers amplified full-length variable regions, followed by semi-nested Nested Universal Primer A PCR. TCRdb ran MiXCR on the 5' RACE reads and lists one entry per CDR3 protein. The table has 13,000 or so distinct CDR3 sequences, 23% seen once. CD25-based Treg depletion was applied to purified naive CD4+ T cells. Material: naive CD4+ T cells sorted from blood. Described subset: naive CD4+ T cells, CD4+CD45RA+CD25-. The clonotype originates from a female donor with breast cancer. This chain connects TRBV6-1 to TRBJ1-5; a weak D match, TRBD1 (5 bases). Written as DNA, the CDR3 is TGTGCCAGCAGTGAAGTTTTGGGGCGGGGTCAGCCCCAGCATTTT. Its translation is CASSEVLGRGQPQHF.